A selection of T cell receptor beta chains follows, all from one sample in a study of T cell changes during pregnancy in multiple sclerosis. The repertoire was sequenced with immunoSEQ multiplex PCR; TCRdb's copy has only in-frame clones and lacks some. The table shows around 70,000 clones, with approximately 94% occurring only once. Sequencing used peripheral blood, obtained in the second trimester of pregnancy. The origin of the receptors is a female donor in good health, enrolled as a control in a pregnancy study. The CDR3 runs from the conserved cysteine through the conserved F or W. D genes are given only for firm matches. The size field is filled for only some rows; it gives once, few, many or a size class.

TRBJ2-3	TRBD1	.	TRBV19	CASSGDREADTQYF	TGTGCCAGTAGTGGGGACAGGGAGGCAGATACGCAGTATTTT
TRBJ2-3	TRBD1	.	TRBV5-4	CASRGRDRTTDTQYF	TGTGCCAGCAGAGGCCGGGACAGGACCACAGATACGCAGTATTTT
TRBJ1-5	TRBD1	once	TRBV28	CASRRRDRGNQPQHF	TGTGCCAGCAGGCGCCGGGACAGGGGAAATCAGCCCCAGCATTTT
TRBJ1-5	TRBD1	.	TRBV19	CASSRDREITSNQPQHF	TGTGCCAGTAGTCGGGACAGGGAGATTACCAGCAATCAGCCCCAGCATTTT
TRBJ1-2	.	once	TRBV25-1	CASSEYRGYGYTF	TGTGCCAGCAGTGAATATAGGGGGTATGGCTACACCTTC
TRBJ1-4	TRBD1	.	TRBV7-9	CASSLTTKTGLFAEKLFF	TGTGCCAGCAGCTTAACTACCAAGACAGGGTTGTTTGCTGAAAAACTGTTTTTT
TRBJ1-5	.	.	TRBV5-1	CASSLSGREGQPQHF	TGCGCCAGCAGCTTGTCGGGCAGGGAAGGGCAGCCCCAGCATTTT
TRBJ1-1	.	.	TRBV5-1	CASSRQGMNTEAFF	TGCGCCAGCAGCCGCCAGGGAATGAACACTGAAGCTTTCTTT
TRBJ2-5	TRBD2	.	TRBV9	CASSTGLGRETQYF	TGTGCCAGCAGCACCGGACTAGGGCGGGAGACCCAGTACTTC
TRBJ1-6	TRBD1	.	TRBV28	CATRGDSSYNSPLHF	TGTGCCACCAGGGGGGACAGCTCCTATAATTCACCCCTCCACTTT
TRBJ2-7	TRBD1	.	TRBV9	CASSVGWDSTYEQYF	TGTGCCAGCAGCGTAGGTTGGGACAGTACCTACGAGCAGTACTTC
TRBJ2-1	TRBD2	once	TRBV5-1	CASSPGGGSYNEQFF	TGCGCCAGCAGCCCGGGGGGGGGCTCCTACAATGAGCAGTTCTTC
TRBJ2-5	TRBD2	.	TRBV7-9	CASSLGNGGGETQYF	TGTGCCAGCAGCTTAGGGAATGGCGGGGGAGAGACCCAGTACTTC
TRBJ1-6	TRBD1	.	TRBV6-1	CASSEGQPNSPLHF	TGTGCCAGCAGTGAGGGACAGCCTAATTCACCCCTCCACTTT
TRBJ2-2	TRBD1	.	TRBV7-3	CASSFTGTGNTGELFF	TGTGCCAGCAGCTTCACCGGGACAGGGAACACCGGGGAGCTGTTTTTT
TRBJ1-2	.	once	TRBV27	CASSLTPGQLGYTF	TGTGCCAGCAGTTTAACACCCGGACAGTTAGGCTACACCTTC
TRBJ1-1	.	.	TRBV5-1	CASSLRQGTEAFF	TGCGCCAGCAGCTTACGTCAGGGCACTGAAGCTTTCTTT
TRBJ2-5	TRBD1	once	TRBV27	CASSRAGTGSQTQYF	TGTGCCAGCAGTCGAGCCGGGACAGGGAGTCAGACCCAGTACTTC
TRBJ1-6	.	.	TRBV4-1	CASSYDSGEGNSPLHF	TGCGCCAGCAGCTATGACAGTGGTGAAGGGAATTCACCCCTCCACTTT
TRBJ2-7	TRBD1	.	TRBV7-9	CASSSETGGKYEQYF	TGTGCCAGCAGCTCTGAGACAGGGGGCAAGTACGAGCAGTACTTC
TRBJ1-5	TRBD1	.	TRBV4-2	CASSLEGQGNQPQHF	TGTGCCAGCAGCCTAGAGGGACAGGGAAATCAGCCCCAGCATTTT
TRBJ1-1	.	once	TRBV18	CASSPTDRMNTEAFF	TGTGCCAGCTCCCCCACAGACCGTATGAACACTGAAGCTTTCTTT
TRBJ2-3	.	.	TRBV20-1	CSAHTDTQYF	TGCAGTGCCCACACAGATACGCAGTATTTT
TRBJ1-5	.	.	TRBV2	CASSEWGGGNQPQHF	TGTGCCAGCAGTGAGTGGGGGGGAGGCAATCAGCCCCAGCATTTT
TRBJ2-1	TRBD1	.	TRBV11-1	CASSSTGGSYNEQFF	TGTGCCAGCAGCAGTACAGGGGGCAGCTACAATGAGCAGTTCTTC
TRBJ1-2	.	.	TRBV6-5	CASSHRDGYTF	TGTGCCAGCAGCCACAGGGATGGCTACACCTTC
TRBJ1-2	.	.	TRBV19	CASSIRGTMVARGYTF	TGTGCCAGTAGTATTCGGGGGACTATGGTGGCGAGAGGCTACACCTTC
TRBJ1-6	TRBD1	few	TRBV30	CAWRQGAYSPLHF	TGTGCCTGGAGACAGGGGGCGTATTCACCCCTCCACTTT
TRBJ1-1	.	few	TRBV9	CASSPRVGNTEAFF	TGTGCCAGCAGCCCCCGAGTCGGGAACACTGAAGCTTTCTTT
TRBJ2-1	TRBD2	.	TRBV5-6	CASSLGWGGNEQFF	TGTGCCAGCAGCTTAGGTTGGGGGGGGAATGAGCAGTTCTTC
TRBJ2-5	TRBD1	.	TRBV7-6	CASSSYRGPQETQYF	TGTGCCAGCAGCTCGTACAGGGGTCCCCAAGAGACCCAGTACTTC
TRBJ1-2	.	once	TRBV5-4	CASRTLDVAGYTF	TGTGCCAGCCGGACACTTGATGTGGCCGGCTACACCTTC
TRBJ2-3	TRBD2	.	TRBV5-6	CASSLTTTSGGSTDTQYF	TGTGCCAGCAGCTTAACGACGACTAGCGGGGGCAGCACAGATACGCAGTATTTT
TRBJ1-4	.	.	TRBV5-1	CASTQSTPAEKLFF	TGCGCCAGCACCCAATCGACGCCAGCGGAGAAACTGTTTTTT
TRBJ1-2	.	.	TRBV21-1	CASRMPGQGIGYGYTF	TGTGCCAGCAGAATGCCCGGGCAGGGTATCGGTTATGGCTACACCTTC